One sample yielded the 29 T cell receptor beta chains listed below, sequenced in a study of T-cell memory formation after mild COVID-19. TCRdb reprocessed the 5' RACE reads via MiXCR and lists one record per CDR3 protein. This sample yields approximately 150,000 distinct CDR3 sequences, of which 14% are seen a single time; over 12% belongs to the top ten. Input material: PBMCs or a T cell subset sorted from them (not recorded which). The receptors stem from an adult woman who had mild COVID-19 (a few samples of this study predate the infection). Cell type and time point are not known.

V and J are TRBV3-1 and TRBJ1-2, with D possibly matching TRBD1 (6 bases). CDR1 and CDR2 (germline): LGHDT, YNNKEL (reference sequence). V gave up 1 base and J gave up 7 bases, with 16 bases separating them. The CDR3 loop spans 15 amino acids. This CDR3 reads CASSQGGGGLSGYTF. CDR3 nucleotide sequence: TGTGCCAGCAGCCAAGGCGGAGGGGGTCTAAGTGGCTACACCTTC.

This clonotype has more than one count but fewer than ten. This chain joins TRBV13 and TRBJ2-1, with D hard to call. Trimming cost V 2 bases and J 0 bases, with 8 bases left between them. The V gene's germline CDR1 is PRHDT and CDR2 FYEKMQ (reference sequence). The CDR3 sequence is 15 residues long. CDR3 amino acids: CASSLNPVSYNEQFF. CDR3 nucleotide sequence: TGTGCCAGCAGCTTAAACCCGGTCTCCTACAATGAGCAGTTCTTC.

This clonotype was observed a few times. This sequence joins TRBV5-1 and TRBJ2-3; D gene ambiguous. Trimming cost V 0 bases and J 5 bases, with 13 bases left between them. The CDR3 loop spans 15 amino acids. Per germline, CDR1 SGHRS and CDR2 YFSETQ. CDR3 amino acids: CASSLDRPQEDTQYF. DNA for the CDR3: TGCGCCAGCAGCTTGGACAGACCCCAGGAAGATACGCAGTATTTT.

This clonotype was seen a handful of times. The CDR3 here is CASSLSTSGNNEQFF. The CDR3 region has the DNA TGTGCCAGCAGCTTATCCACTAGCGGAAACAATGAGCAGTTCTTC. This chain joins TRBV7-8 and TRBJ2-1, with TRBD2 identical over 8 bases. Germline loops: CDR1 SGHVS, CDR2 FQNEAQ. The CDR3 has 15 amino acids. With V trimmed by 2 bases and J by 5 bases, 5 bases remained unmatched.

This chain links TRBV29-1 with TRBJ2-5; 8 nucleotides match TRBD1. Trimming took 6 bases from V and 4 from J; bases not matched to a gene: 7. Per the germline V gene, CDR1 is SQVTM and CDR2 is ANQGSEA. This CDR3 comprises 13 residues. CDR3 DNA sequence: TGCAGCGTGACTACAGGGGGAGGAGAGACCCAGTACTTC. Residues: CSVTTGGGETQYF.

Only a few counts were recorded for this clonotype. The genes are TRBV4-3 and TRBJ2-7; weak D call: TRBD1 (6 bases). Trimming pared 0 bases from V and 8 bases from J, leaving 20 bases between. This CDR3 spans 16 amino acids. Germline values: CDR1 LGHNA, CDR2 YSLEER. This CDR3 is CASSQEGTGLQGKQYF. CDR3 sequence (DNA): TGCGCCAGCAGCCAAGAGGGGACCGGACTGCAGGGGAAGCAGTACTTC.

V is TRBV29-1 and J is TRBJ2-2, with 12 bases matching TRBD2. The CDR3 runs 14 residues. Germline CDR1 reads SQVTM; CDR2 reads ANQGSEA. With V trimmed by 6 bases and J by 5 bases, 4 bases remained unmatched. The CDR3 spells CSVRTSGVTGELFF. In DNA form, the CDR3 reads TGCAGCGTAAGGACTAGCGGGGTAACCGGGGAGCTGTTTTTT.

There are a few counts of this clonotype. The rearrangement joins TRBV7-6 to TRBJ1-5; TRBD1 might be the D (5 bases). V was pared by 1 base and J by 2 bases, with 9 bases between. There are 15 residues in the CDR3. The germline V gene has CDR1 SGHVS and CDR2 FNYEAQ. The CDR3 DNA reads as TGTGCCAGCAGCTTAGTCCAAGGGGGCAATCAGCCCCAGCATTTT. It is translated as CASSLVQGGNQPQHF.

This chain connects TRBV12-3 or TRBV12-4 to TRBJ2-3, with a weak D call TRBD1 (5 bases). The ends were cut back, 5 bases at V and 2 bases at J, with 17 bases in the middle. CDR3 length equals 16 residues. The CDR3 loop is CASSPQGRALTDTQYF. CDR3 DNA sequence: TGTGCCAGCAGTCCTCAGGGCAGGGCCCTCACAGATACGCAGTATTTT.

This sequence joins TRBV12-3 or TRBV12-4 and TRBJ2-4; D unclear. CDR3 length equals 16 residues. V was shortened by 2 bases and J by 0 bases, with 11 bases between the two germline ends. The CDR3 region has the DNA TGTGCCAGCAGTTTATCAAAGGCCTTAGCCAAAAACATTCAGTACTTC. Residues: CASSLSKALAKNIQYF.

The V and J genes are TRBV3-1 and TRBJ1-1, with D uncertain. Germline CDR1 LGHDT, CDR2 YNNKEL (reference sequence). This CDR3 contains 12 residues. The V end lost 5 bases, the J end lost 5 bases, and 9 bases lay between the germline ends. CDR3 amino acids: CASSAYRTEAFF. CDR3 in DNA: TGTGCCAGCAGCGCATATAGGACTGAAGCTTTCTTT.

This clonotype came up a few times. The CDR3 sequence: CASTSQGNSPLHF. The CDR3 DNA is TGTGCCAGCACTAGCCAGGGTAATTCACCCCTCCACTTT. This chain links TRBV6-6 with TRBJ1-6; the D gene is possibly TRBD1 (5 bases). The CDR3 is 13 amino acids. Trimming pared 7 bases from V and 6 bases from J, leaving 10 bases between. Per the germline V gene, CDR1 is MNHNY and CDR2 is SVGAGI (reference sequence).

To note about this clonotype: The junction shows a germline mismatch at one end, possibly a read error. The V and J genes are TRBV11-2 and TRBJ1-4, with D perhaps matching TRBD1 (5 bases). The CDR3 length is 13 residues. The germline V gene encodes CDR1 SGHAT and CDR2 FQNNGV. In DNA form, the CDR3 reads TGTGCCAGCAGCAATCTGGGGGATGAAGAACTGTTTTTT. Translating it yields CASSNLGDEELFF.

A few counts support this clonotype. The chain links TRBV10-3 to TRBJ1-1, with D possibly matching TRBD1 (6 bases). The germline V gene encodes CDR1 ENHRY and CDR2 SYGVKD. The CDR3 has 11 residues. The V gene lost 7 bases and the J gene lost 7 bases, with 10 bases spanning the gap. As DNA, the CDR3 is TGTGCCATCAAGTGGGGGCTTGAAGCTTTCTTT. Amino acids: CAIKWGLEAFF.

J is TRBJ1-1 and V is TRBV9; D is undetermined. V shed 0 bases and J shed 3 bases, with 6 bases lying between them. Germline loops: CDR1 SGDLS, CDR2 YYNGEE. CDR3 size: 13 residues. The DNA of the CDR3 is TGTGCCAGCAGCGTAGGGTGGGACACTGAAGCTTTCTTT. Translated, it gives CASSVGWDTEAFF.

This clonotype was counted between two and nine times. The gene calls are TRBV7-3 and TRBJ2-2; 7 bases line up with TRBD2. This CDR3 region has 14 residues. V was pared by 5 bases and J by 4 bases, with 4 bases of the junction left unmatched. From germline, CDR1 is SGHTA and CDR2 FQGTGA. For the CDR3, the DNA is TGTGCCAGCAGCAGAACTAGCGCCACCGGGGAGCTGTTTTTT. This sequence encodes CASSRTSATGELFF.

This clonotype was seen only a few times. The chain links TRBV6-5 to TRBJ2-5; maybe TRBD1 (5 bases). This CDR3 is 13 amino acids long. Germline V gene sequence: CDR1 MNHEY, CDR2 SVGAGI. V lost 2 bases to trimming and J lost 7 bases, with 11 bases between them. For the CDR3, the DNA is TGTGCCAGCAGTTACGATCAGGGTCGGACCCAGTACTTC. This sequence encodes CASSYDQGRTQYF.

The V and J genes are TRBV12-3 or TRBV12-4 and TRBJ1-6; D may be TRBD1 (5 bases). The length of the CDR3 is 13 residues. Trimming left V 3 bases short and J 11 bases short, with 11 bases between. The CDR3 DNA reads as TGTGCCAGCAGTTTGGGAATCAGGGCACCCCTCCACTTT. Protein sequence: CASSLGIRAPLHF.

This clonotype has a count of ten or more. This chain joins TRBV4-3 and TRBJ2-7; D gene uncertain. This CDR3 comprises 14 residues. The germline V gene encodes CDR1 LGHNA and CDR2 YSLEER. The ends were cut back, 1 base at V and 2 bases at J, with 9 bases in the middle. CDR3 in DNA: TGCGCCAGCAGCCAAGGGGAAGCGACCTACGAGCAGTACTTC. Translated: CASSQGEATYEQYF.

This clonotype showed up just a few times. The chain joins TRBV5-6 to TRBJ1-6; no definite D call. The germline gives CDR1 SGHDT, CDR2 YYEEEE. The CDR3 has 12 residues. V was clipped by 2 bases and J by 13 bases, with 10 bases between them. The CDR3, as DNA: TGTGCCAGCAGCTTATACGGCGCTCCCCTCCACTTT. Amino acids: CASSLYGAPLHF.

This clonotype was observed at least ten times. The V call is TRBV7-2, the J call TRBJ2-7; D is unresolved. This CDR3 is 11 amino acids long. In germline, CDR1 is SGHTA, CDR2 FQGNSA. Trimming pared 6 bases from V and 7 bases from J, leaving 10 bases between. In nucleotides, the CDR3 is TGTGCCAGCAGAGCAATGGGGGAGCAGTACTTC. It codes for CASRAMGEQYF.

This clonotype was counted only a few times. The CDR3 DNA reads TGTGCCAGCAGGGACCAGGATGGCTACACCTTC. Encoded protein: CASRDQDGYTF. The genes are TRBV6-6 and TRBJ1-2; no firm D call. CDR1 is MNHNY, CDR2 SVGAGI, per germline (reference sequence). CDR3 size: 11 residues. V was shortened by 6 bases and J by 6 bases, with 8 bases between the two germline ends.

CDR3 in amino acids: CASSLDLNTGELFF. For the CDR3, the DNA is TGTGCCAGCAGCTTAGATCTTAACACCGGGGAGCTGTTTTTT. The rearrangement links TRBV11-2 to TRBJ2-2; D is ambiguous. This CDR3 is built from 14 residues. V lost 0 bases and J lost 2, with 4 bases in between. Germline V gene lookup returns CDR1 SGHAT and CDR2 FQNNGV.

This clonotype appeared a few times. This chain joins TRBV7-2 and TRBJ2-3, with 10 bases lining up with TRBD2. From germline, CDR1 is SGHTA and CDR2 FQGNSA. The CDR3 contains 17 residues. Trimming removed 1 base from V and 4 bases from J; junction bases left unmatched: 8. CDR3 sequence (DNA): TGTGCCAGCAGCTTAGTTCAAGCGGGGGGGAGAGCAGATACGCAGTATTTT. Protein product: CASSLVQAGGRADTQYF.

This clonotype showed up just a few times. The chain uses TRBV30 and TRBJ2-1; D gene uncertain. This CDR3 comprises 15 residues. Germline CDR1 is GTSNPN and CDR2 is SVGIG (reference sequence). V lost 0 bases and J 0 bases, leaving 9 bases between the germline ends. As DNA, the CDR3 is TGTGCCTGGAGTGTCGGGCTGGGCTCCTACAATGAGCAGTTCTTC. It yields the protein CAWSVGLGSYNEQFF.

This clonotype came up a few times. The rearrangement joins TRBV20-1 to TRBJ2-5; TRBD1 aligns across 8 bases. V was clipped by 6 bases and J by 5 bases; unmatched bases: 14. CDR3 size: 15 residues. Germline assignment: CDR1 DFQATT and CDR2 SNEGSKA (reference sequence). CDR3 in amino acids: CSARNLTRGRETQYF. The CDR3 coding sequence is TGCAGTGCCCGGAATCTCACCAGGGGGCGGGAGACCCAGTACTTC.

The V and J genes are TRBV18 and TRBJ2-5; 8 bases are a match to TRBD2. CDR1 and CDR2 (germline): KGHSH, LQKENI. The CDR3 spans 15 residues. With 0 bases clipped from V and 5 bases from J, the junction kept 5 bases outside the gene matches. The CDR3 here is CASSPPSGGRETQYF. In DNA form, the CDR3 reads TGTGCCAGCTCACCACCAAGCGGGGGACGGGAGACCCAGTACTTC.

This clonotype was seen only a few times. The V and J genes are TRBV29-1 and TRBJ1-1; possible D gene TRBD1, 5 bases. Germline V gene sequence: CDR1 SQVTM, CDR2 ANQGSEA. Trimming left V 2 bases short and J 3 bases short, with 10 bases between. The CDR3 spans 13 residues. CDR3 sequence (DNA): TGCAGCGTTGAACCCAGGGAGGACACTGAAGCTTTCTTT. This translates into CSVEPREDTEAFF.

This clonotype was seen more than once but under ten times. This chain uses TRBV18 with TRBJ2-4; TRBD1 agrees at 10 bases. Germline V gene sequence: CDR1 KGHSH, CDR2 LQKENI. The CDR3 consists of 14 residues. With V trimmed by 6 bases and J by 8 bases, 7 bases remained unmatched. For the CDR3, the DNA is TGTGCCAGCTCGGCTCTTGGACAGGGGGACATTCAGTACTTC. It encodes CASSALGQGDIQYF.